This TCR beta chain was sequenced during a study of response to subunit inactivated influenza vaccine. Study-level results: Few additional T cells are recruited per seasonal influenza vaccination, authors suggested.

V shed 5 bases, J shed 3 bases, and the junction held 9 bases outside the gene matches. The CDR3 runs to 16 residues. CDR1 is PRHDT, CDR2 FYEKMQ, per germline (reference sequence). This clonotype was seen only a few times. Its matching antigen is unknown. Using its own MiXCR run on the RT-PCR reads, TCRdb lists one record per CDR3 protein. The sample records about 650,000 distinct CDR3 sequences, roughly 15% being singletons. The sequenced sample was PBMCs from blood, obtained around 14 days before vaccination. This sequence joins TRBV13 and TRBJ2-3; 9 bases match TRBD2. The TCR comes from a man aged 50 to 59 who received an inactivated influenza vaccine. CDR3 region: CASSRSPTSGTDTQYF. The CDR3 DNA is TGTGCCAGCAGCCGATCCCCGACTAGCGGAACAGATACGCAGTATTTT. The entire variable domain, with the rest obtained from reference TRBV13 and TRBJ2-3, is as follows: AAGVIQSPRHLIKEKRETATLKCYPIPRHDTVYWYQQGPGQDPQFLISFYEKMQSDKGSIPDRFSAQQFSDYHSELNMSSLELGDSALYFCASSRSPTSGTDTQYFGPGTRLTVL.